This T cell receptor (beta chain) is from a study of T cell responses to AZD1222 COVID-19 vaccine. Germline assignment: CDR1 LNHDA and CDR2 SQIVND (reference sequence). CDR3 length: 14 residues. V lost 3 bases to trimming and J lost 2 bases, with 7 bases between them. Study-level findings and limits: Spike-specific TCR breadth and depth grew following two AZD1222 doses. The study identified only a handful of AZD1222 recipients as seropositive at baseline. Clonal diversity may have been underestimated in mostly white British donors.

Second-dose groups at about 4 or about 12 weeks were pooled. This clone was detected a few times. Its matching antigen is unknown. Profiled with immunoSEQ multiplex PCR; TCRdb holds only in-frame clones, not every one. The sample contains some 130,000 clones, about 93% of which appear only once. V usage is TRBV19 and J usage is TRBJ1-4; D is perhaps TRBD1 (6 bases). Sample: peripheral blood, taken 28 days after the second AZD1222 dose. This clonotype originated in an adult who received the AZD1222 COVID-19 vaccine. The CDR3 loop reads CASSIGQTNEKLFF. In nucleotides, the CDR3 is TGTGCCAGTAGTATTGGACAGACTAATGAAAAACTGTTTTTT.